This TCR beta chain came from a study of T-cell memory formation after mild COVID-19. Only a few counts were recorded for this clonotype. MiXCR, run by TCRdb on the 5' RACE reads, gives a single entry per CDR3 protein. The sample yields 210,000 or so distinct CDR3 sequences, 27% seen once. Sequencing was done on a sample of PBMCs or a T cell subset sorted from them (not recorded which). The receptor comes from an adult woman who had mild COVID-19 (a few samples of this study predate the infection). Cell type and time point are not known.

The CDR3 protein is CASSLDRNNQPQHF. CDR3 nucleotides: TGTGCCAGCAGTTTGGACAGAAACAATCAGCCCCAGCATTTT. The rearrangement joins TRBV12-3 or TRBV12-4 to TRBJ1-5, with D maybe TRBD1 (6 bases). The CDR3 loop spans 14 amino acids. The V and J ends lost 3 bases and 3 bases respectively, with 9 bases between them.